The 19 T cell receptor beta chains below were found in one sample sequenced in a study of shared clonotypes between healthy human individuals (dated by TCRdb to about 2020). Library generation was performed with the immunoSEQ multiplex PCR assay. TCRdb holds this immuneACCESS table with in-frame rearrangements only. Some clones are missing; in checked studies, unresolved V genes explain under half, and the rest has no known cause. This sample gives about 490,000 clones in total; 70% to 85% of them show up just once. The leading ten clones occupy about 12% of the sample. What was sequenced was PBMCs. The receptors shown here come from a woman aged 40 to 50 in good health. Some clones in this sample may be carry-over from other donors' samples.

This rearrangement joins TRBV11-2 to TRBJ2-5; 11 bases line up with TRBD2. CDR3 length: 19 residues. J was trimmed by 5 bases and V by 3 bases; bases with no gene match: 17. CDR1 and CDR2 from the germline V gene are SGHAT and FQNNGV. Here the CDR3 DNA reads TGTGCCAGCAGCTTGGAGGGAGCGCTAGCGGGAGGAGATTGGGAGACCCAGTACTTC. It encodes CASSLEGALAGGDWETQYF.

The gene calls are TRBV5-1 and TRBJ1-2, with D perhaps TRBD1 (5 bases). V lost 0 bases to trimming and J lost 2 bases, with 11 bases between them. This CDR3 contains 15 residues. Germline CDR1 SGHRS, CDR2 YFSETQ. The DNA of the CDR3 is TGCGCCAGCAGCTTGGAACCAGGGAGGAACTATGGCTACACCTTC. Residues: CASSLEPGRNYGYTF.

This chain links TRBV5-4 with TRBJ2-1, with 7 nucleotides matching TRBD2. V lost 0 bases and J lost 6; bases outside the gene matches: 9. Germline lookup yields CDR1 SGHNT and CDR2 YYREEE (reference sequence). This CDR3 has 16 amino acids. The CDR3, as DNA: TGTGCCAGCAGCTTGGATAGACTAGCCCTTGGCAATGAGCAGTTCTTC. It translates to CASSLDRLALGNEQFF. Full variable domain (remainder filled in from reference TRBV5-4 and TRBJ2-1): ETGVTQSPTHLIKTRGQQVTLRCSSQSGHNTVSWYQQALGQGPQFIFQYYREEENGRGNFPPRFSGLQFPNYSSELNVNALELDDSALYLCASSLDRLALGNEQFFGPGTRLTVL.

The chain combines TRBV6-5 with TRBJ2-1; D is perhaps TRBD1 or TRBD2 (5 bases each). This CDR3 is built from 15 residues. The V end lost 4 bases, the J end lost 4 bases, and 14 bases lay between the germline ends. Germline-derived CDR1 and CDR2 are MNHEY and SVGAGI. The CDR3 bases are TGTGCCAGCAGTTCGGGACCGAGCGAATACAATGAGCAGTTCTTC. It codes for CASSSGPSEYNEQFF.

In DNA form, the CDR3 reads TGTGCCAGCAGTCCGGGACAGGGATTTTATGGCTACACCTTC. It yields the protein CASSPGQGFYGYTF. The chain uses TRBV6-5 and TRBJ1-2; TRBD1 matches 9 bases. Germline trimming cut 5 bases from V and 5 bases from J; bases unmatched to any gene: 6. Looked up from germline, CDR1 is MNHEY and CDR2 is SVGAGI. This CDR3 is 14 amino acids long.

The rearrangement joins TRBV5-4 to TRBJ2-5, with 8 bases aligning to TRBD2. CDR3 length: 14 residues. In germline, CDR1 is SGHNT, CDR2 YYREEE (reference sequence). The V and J ends lost 4 bases and 1 base, in that order; junction bases with no gene match: 3. This CDR3 is CASSPGGGQETQYF. The CDR3 coding sequence is TGTGCCAGCAGCCCGGGGGGGGGCCAAGAGACCCAGTACTTC.

Only a few counts were recorded for this clone. J is TRBJ2-7 and V is TRBV9; D assignment may be TRBD1 or TRBD2 (5 bases each). This CDR3 has 15 amino acids. The germline gives CDR1 SGDLS, CDR2 YYNGEE. Trimming removed 1 base from V and 4 bases from J, with 15 bases in between. The CDR3 here is CASSVKPGTLYEQYF. CDR3 DNA sequence: TGTGCCAGCAGCGTAAAACCAGGGACGCTGTACGAGCAGTACTTC. The full variable domain, completed using reference TRBV9 and TRBJ2-7, is DSGVTQTPKHLITATGQRVTLRCSPRSGDLSVYWYQQSLDQGLQFLIQYYNGEERAKGNILERFSAQQFPDLHSELNLSSLELGDSALYFCASSVKPGTLYEQYFGPGTRLTVT.

Worth noting for this clone: Other nucleotide sequences from this sample produce the same CDR3. V and J are TRBV30 and TRBJ1-5; tentatively, D is TRBD1 (5 bases). Germline V gene lookup returns CDR1 GTSNPN and CDR2 SVGIG (reference sequence). The CDR3 has 14 residues. Trimming pared 0 bases from V and 4 bases from J, leaving 10 bases between. The CDR3 sequence: CAWSVLGRNQPQHF. CDR3 DNA sequence: TGTGCCTGGAGTGTACTGGGACGTAATCAGCCCCAGCATTTT.

The chain links TRBV12-5 to TRBJ1-1; D not certain. V lost 6 bases, J lost 8 bases, and 4 bases lay in between. The CDR3 is 9 amino acids. Germline CDR1 reads LGHNT; CDR2 reads FRNRAP. Here the CDR3 DNA reads TGTGCTAGTGGCAAAGAAGCTTTCTTT. This codes for CASGKEAFF. Complete variable domain (other parts from reference TRBV12-5 and TRBJ1-1): DARVTQTPRHKVTEMGQEVTMRCQPILGHNTVFWYRQTMMQGLELLAYFRNRAPLDDSGMPKDRFSAEMPDATLATLKIQPSEPRDSAVYFCASGKEAFFGQGTRLTVV.

The chain combines TRBV19 with TRBJ2-2; a weak D match, TRBD2 (5 bases). V was shortened by 3 bases and J by 1 base, with 9 bases between the two germline ends. CDR1 and CDR2 (germline): LNHDA, SQIVND (reference sequence). This CDR3 comprises 15 residues. The CDR3 loop reads CASSIQAGNTGELFF. CDR3 sequence (DNA): TGTGCCAGTAGTATTCAGGCGGGGAACACCGGGGAGCTGTTTTTT.

The genes are TRBV27 and TRBJ2-5, with 10 bases aligning to TRBD2. The V segment lost 4 bases and the J segment 1 base; nucleotides outside the gene matches: 6. Germline CDR1 reads MNHEY; CDR2 reads SMNVEV (reference sequence). The CDR3 covers 16 residues. The CDR3 loop is CASSSTKREGQETQYF. The CDR3 region has the DNA TGTGCCAGCAGTTCAACCAAGCGGGAGGGCCAAGAGACCCAGTACTTC.

A note on this clone: This may be a read error: a much more frequent sequence differs by one nucleotide. Other DNA sequences within the sample encode an identical CDR3. The rearrangement links TRBV28 to TRBJ2-3; D unresolved. CDR1 and CDR2 (germline): MDHEN, SYDVKM. V lost 6 bases and J 0 bases, leaving 4 bases between the germline ends. The CDR3 length is 12 residues. CDR3 region: CASSRSTDTQYF. CDR3 DNA sequence: TGTGCCAGCAGCCGTAGCACAGATACGCAGTATTTT.

This clone was seen only a few times. The chain recombines TRBV7-2 with TRBJ2-3, with D unclear. Germline V gives CDR1 SGHTA, CDR2 FQGNSA. Deletions cut 5 bases from V and 6 bases from J, with 9 bases between. CDR3 length equals 12 residues. The CDR3 protein is CASSLDWDTQYF. In DNA form, the CDR3 reads TGTGCCAGCAGCCTCGATTGGGATACGCAGTATTTT.

The chain joins TRBV30 to TRBJ2-3; no definite D call. The CDR3 spans 11 residues. V shed 2 bases and J shed 8 bases, with 8 bases lying between them. Germline CDR1 reads GTSNPN; CDR2 reads SVGIG (reference sequence). CDR3 sequence: CAWSLGGTQYF. As DNA, the CDR3 is TGTGCCTGGAGTTTAGGCGGTACGCAGTATTTT.

This sequence joins TRBV6-1 and TRBJ2-3; TRBD2 agrees at 9 bases. The CDR3 has 17 residues. The J segment lost 2 bases and the V segment lost 1 base, leaving 7 bases of the junction unmatched. Germline loops: CDR1 MNHNS, CDR2 SASEGT. The CDR3 is CASSEERSSGATDTQYF. DNA of the CDR3: TGTGCCAGCAGTGAAGAGAGGTCTAGCGGGGCCACAGATACGCAGTATTTT.

V is TRBV6-1 and J is TRBJ2-1; the D is unclear. The CDR3 consists of 15 residues. Trimming removed 6 bases from V and 0 bases from J, with 12 bases in between. Germline CDR1 reads MNHNS; CDR2 reads SASEGT. In DNA, the CDR3 is TGTGCCAGCAGCCTCAGTGGCCCCTCCTACAATGAGCAGTTCTTC. This encodes CASSLSGPSYNEQFF.

The chain links TRBV5-1 to TRBJ2-1; D possibly uses TRBD1 or TRBD2 (5 bases each). The V end was cut by 2 bases, the J end by 2 bases, with 11 bases between. The germline V gene encodes CDR1 SGHRS and CDR2 YFSETQ. There are 15 residues in the CDR3. The CDR3 coding sequence is TGCGCCAGCAGCTTAATACGGGACCCCTACAATGAGCAGTTCTTC. It encodes CASSLIRDPYNEQFF.

This chain uses TRBV2 with TRBJ1-5, with D maybe TRBD1 (6 bases). CDR3 length equals 14 residues. The V gene's germline CDR1 is SNHLY and CDR2 FYNNEI. The germline V and J ends were trimmed by 7 bases and 0 bases, with 10 bases remaining between them. CDR3 DNA sequence: TGTGCCAGCAACAGGGCCGGTAGCAATCAGCCCCAGCATTTT. It translates to CASNRAGSNQPQHF.

This clone was counted at least ten times. The chain couples TRBV4-3 to TRBJ1-5; D is unclear. The V gene's germline CDR1 is LGHNA and CDR2 YSLEER. Trimming removed 1 base at V and 3 bases at J, with 13 bases between. The CDR3 length is 16 residues. CDR3 loop: CASSQGWNGVNQPQHF. The CDR3 coding sequence is TGCGCCAGCAGCCAAGGTTGGAACGGAGTCAATCAGCCCCAGCATTTT.